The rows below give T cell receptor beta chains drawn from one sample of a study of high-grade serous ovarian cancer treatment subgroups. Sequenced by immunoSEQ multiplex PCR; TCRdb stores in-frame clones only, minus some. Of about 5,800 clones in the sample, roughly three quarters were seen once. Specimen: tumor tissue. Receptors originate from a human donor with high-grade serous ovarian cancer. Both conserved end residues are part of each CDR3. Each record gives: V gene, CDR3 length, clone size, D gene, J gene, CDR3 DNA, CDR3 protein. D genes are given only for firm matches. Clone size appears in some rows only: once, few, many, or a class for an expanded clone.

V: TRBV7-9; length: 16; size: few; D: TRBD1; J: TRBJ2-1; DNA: TGTGCCAGCAGCAACGCAAGACAGGGTCTGTACAATGAGCAGTTCTTC; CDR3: CASSNARQGLYNEQFF
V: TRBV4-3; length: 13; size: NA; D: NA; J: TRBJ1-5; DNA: TGCGCCAGCAGCCAAGACTGGAATCAGCCCCAGCATTTT; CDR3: CASSQDWNQPQHF
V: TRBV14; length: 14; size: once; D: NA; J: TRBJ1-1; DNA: TGTGCCAGCAGCCAAGTGGAACCGGCTTTTGGGGCTTTCTTT; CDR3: CASSQVEPAFGAFF
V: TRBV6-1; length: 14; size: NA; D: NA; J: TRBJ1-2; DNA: TGTGCCAGCAGGAGGACCCGGTGGAACTATGGCTACACCTTC; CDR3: CASRRTRWNYGYTF
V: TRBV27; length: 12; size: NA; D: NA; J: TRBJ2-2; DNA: TGTGCCAGCAGTTTATACCCCGGGGAGCTGTTTTTT; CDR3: CASSLYPGELFF
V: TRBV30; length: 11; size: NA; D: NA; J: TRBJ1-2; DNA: TGTGCCTGGAGTGCCCCAGGGGGCTACACCTTC; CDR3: CAWSAPGGYTF
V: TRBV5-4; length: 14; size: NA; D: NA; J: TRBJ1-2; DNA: TGTGCCAGCAGCTTGGAAGAGTGGGACTATGGCTACACCTTC; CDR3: CASSLEEWDYGYTF
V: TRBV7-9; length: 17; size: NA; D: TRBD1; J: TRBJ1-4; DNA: TGTGCCAGCAGCATCCGACAGGGATTTGCAACTAATGAAAAACTGTTTTTT; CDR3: CASSIRQGFATNEKLFF
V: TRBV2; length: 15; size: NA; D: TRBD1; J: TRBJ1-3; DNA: TGTGCCAGCAGTGAGACAGGGGGCCTCGGAAACACCATATATTTT; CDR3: CASSETGGLGNTIYF
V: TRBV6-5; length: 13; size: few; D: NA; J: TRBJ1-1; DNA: TGTGCCAGCAGTCCCAGGAGGAACACTGAAGCTTTCTTT; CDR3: CASSPRRNTEAFF
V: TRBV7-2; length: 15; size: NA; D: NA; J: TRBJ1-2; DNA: TGTGCCAGCAGCCTTCAGCGTGGGGAAGGCTATGGCTACACCTTC; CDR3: CASSLQRGEGYGYTF
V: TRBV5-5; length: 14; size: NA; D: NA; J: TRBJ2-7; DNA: TGTGCCAGCAGCCCCAACAGGGACCCCTACGAGCAGTACTTC; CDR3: CASSPNRDPYEQYF
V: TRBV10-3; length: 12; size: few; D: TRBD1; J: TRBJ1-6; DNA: TGTGCCATCGGCACAGGGGAATCACCCCTCCACTTT; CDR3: CAIGTGESPLHF
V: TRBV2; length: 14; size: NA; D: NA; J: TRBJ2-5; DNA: TGTGCCAGCAGTGAAACCAGTATCCAAGAGACCCAGTACTTC; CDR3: CASSETSIQETQYF
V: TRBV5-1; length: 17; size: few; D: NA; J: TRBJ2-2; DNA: TGCGCCAGCAGCTTGGGGCACCGGGACACAAACACCGGGGAGCTGTTTTTT; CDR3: CASSLGHRDTNTGELFF
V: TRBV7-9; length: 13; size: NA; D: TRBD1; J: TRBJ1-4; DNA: TGTGCCAGCAGCTTACAGGGGGCGGAAAAACTGTTTTTT; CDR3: CASSLQGAEKLFF